This T cell receptor (beta chain) was sequenced in a study of PD-1 blockade in classical Hodgkin lymphoma. Profiling relied on immunoSEQ multiplex PCR, and the TCRdb table lists in-frame clones only, not all of them. Among over 60,000 clones listed, less than 95% were seen once. This clone was recorded a few times. Its antigen is not known. V lost 3 bases and J 7 bases, leaving 10 bases between the germline ends. Germline CDR1 is SNHLY and CDR2 is FYNNEI. The length of the CDR3 is 13 residues. Study outcomes and limitations: Although disease activity or prior therapy may be involved, causes of the repertoire differences remain undefined. Compared with baseline, CD4+ but not CD8+ TCR diversity had risen significantly by C4D1. Complete responders started with a diversity level that resembled newly diagnosed patients at baseline.

Time point of the sample: cycle 4 day 1 (C4D1), after more than 5 weeks of nivolumab. No patient escaped relapse after autologous stem cell transplantation, and brentuximab vedotin exposure varied. The sequence was collected from a human donor with classical Hodgkin lymphoma. The sample was peripheral blood mononuclear cells (PBMCs), taken before the fourth cycle of nivolumab. V and J are TRBV2 and TRBJ2-1; D unresolved. The CDR3 DNA sequence: TGTGCCAGCAGTGATCGCTTTGGGAATGAGCAGTTCTTC. Its protein product is CASSDRFGNEQFF.